A single sample is the source of the 17 T cell receptor beta chains below, sequenced in a study of T-cell reconstitution after alpha-beta-depleted transplantation in children (dated by TCRdb to 2016 to 2017). Library creation used PCR. The sequencer listed for this sample is Illumina HiSeq 2500. Molecular barcoding was employed in the preparation of TCR libraries, with unique molecular identifiers being used to normalize TCRbeta repertoire quantification. In-frame beta chains were kept once TCRdb had trimmed the public reads at Q25 with fastp and called clones with MiXCR. Records with the same CDR3 protein are collapsed into one entry carrying the most frequent genes and DNA. For this sample there are approximately 520,000 distinct CDR3 sequences; over 25% appear just once. The ten largest clones represent approximately 2.3% of the sample. This material consisted of PBMCs from the stem cell graft donor, taken from the stem cell graft. These receptors originate from a human donor who donated a stem cell graft to a child with aplastic anemia.

The chain is built from TRBV11-2 and TRBJ1-1; D is possibly TRBD1 (5 bases). Trimming shortened V by 3 bases and J by 1 base, and 21 bases separated the two germline ends. CDR3 size: 18 residues. Germline lookup yields CDR1 SGHAT and CDR2 FQNNGV. The chain's CDR3 is CASSFLVGSVGENTEAFF. The CDR3 nucleotides are TGTGCCAGCAGCTTTTTAGTCGGGTCTGTGGGGGAGAACACTGAAGCTTTCTTT. The full variable domain, rest sourced from reference TRBV11-2 and TRBJ1-1, is EAGVAQSPRYKIIEKRQSVAFWCNPISGHATLYWYQQILGQGPKLLIQFQNNGVVDDSQLPKDRFSAERLKGVDSTLKIQPAKLEDSAVYLCASSFLVGSVGENTEAFFGQGTRLTVV.

V usage is TRBV7-2 and J usage is TRBJ2-3, with 8 bases matching TRBD2. The CDR3 has 15 residues. Unmatched junction bases numbered 4, after V lost 1 base and J lost 4 bases. CDR1 is SGHTA, CDR2 FQGNSA, per germline. As DNA, the CDR3 is TGTGCCAGCAGCTTAGGAGGGACTAGATCAGATACGCAGTATTTT. Residues: CASSLGGTRSDTQYF.

CDR3 DNA: TGTGCCAGCAGTGGGGGACAGGGAGGAGCACAGTTCTTC. Protein product: CASSGGQGGAQFF. This sequence joins TRBV6-4 and TRBJ2-1; 9 bases match TRBD1. After removal of 4 bases from V and 13 bases from J, the junction contained 8 bases not matched to a gene. CDR3 length: 13 residues. The V gene's germline CDR1 is MRHNA and CDR2 SNTAGT.

This clonotype showed up just a few times. In nucleotides, the CDR3 is TGTGCCAGCAGCCCCAGAAAAAGGACAGGGGGCGCGGAGGGGTACGAGCAGTACGTC. This encodes CASSPRKRTGGAEGYEQYV. V is TRBV11-2 and J is TRBJ2-7; 11 bases fit TRBD1. This CDR3 is 19 amino acids long. Germline CDR1 is SGHAT and CDR2 is FQNNGV. Trimming removed 5 bases from V and 4 bases from J; junction bases left unmatched: 19.

This clonotype was seen a few times. The gene calls are TRBV29-1 and TRBJ2-1; 7 bases align to TRBD2. The germline gives CDR1 SQVTM, CDR2 ANQGSEA. V lost 5 bases and J lost 6; bases outside the gene matches: 7. This CDR3 is 13 amino acids long. CDR3 bases: TGCAGCGTTTTCGGACTAGGAAGCAATGAGCAGTTCTTC. Amino acid sequence: CSVFGLGSNEQFF.

The table lists this clonotype with a few counts. The chain joins TRBV20-1 to TRBJ2-3; 7 nucleotides match TRBD1. Germline CDR1 reads DFQATT; CDR2 reads SNEGSKA (reference sequence). V dropped 4 bases and J dropped 0; count of bases not matched to a gene: 4. This CDR3 region has 14 residues. The CDR3 spells CSATGQLSTDTQYF. CDR3 bases: TGCAGTGCTACGGGACAGCTTAGCACAGATACGCAGTATTTT.

The chain recombines TRBV10-2 with TRBJ2-1; 8 positions agree with TRBD2. Unmatched junction bases numbered 5, after V lost 6 bases and J lost 1 base. The V gene's germline CDR1 is WSHSY and CDR2 SAAADI. The CDR3 spans 15 residues. The CDR3 protein is CASRASGSSYNEQFF. The CDR3 DNA reads TGCGCCAGCAGGGCGAGCGGGAGTTCCTACAATGAGCAGTTCTTC.

This clonotype was counted between two and nine times. This chain connects TRBV6-5 to TRBJ2-7; D is perhaps TRBD1 or TRBD2 (6 bases each). The V gene's germline CDR1 is MNHEY and CDR2 SVGAGI. This CDR3 has 16 residues. Trimming removed 2 bases from V and 2 bases from J, with 16 bases in between. The CDR3 region is CASSYRGTGGPYEQYF. CDR3 nucleotides: TGTGCCAGCAGTTACCGCGGGACTGGGGGCCCCTACGAGCAGTACTTC.

The V gene is TRBV5-5, the J gene TRBJ1-5; D ambiguous. This CDR3 is 17 amino acids long. Germline-derived CDR1 and CDR2 are SGHKS and YYEKEE (reference sequence). V was trimmed by 0 bases and J by 1 base, leaving 14 bases between them. The DNA of the CDR3 is TGTGCCAGCAGCTTGGCTGTGGCAGCAAGAAGCAATCAGCCCCAGCATTTT. This encodes CASSLAVAARSNQPQHF.

This chain uses TRBV12-3 or TRBV12-4 with TRBJ2-5, with TRBD1 matching 9 bases. The V and J ends lost 5 bases and 5 bases, in that order; junction bases with no gene match: 6. The CDR3 length is 14 residues. CDR3 sequence reads: CASSRDRASETQYF. The DNA of the CDR3 is TGTGCCAGCAGTCGGGACAGGGCATCGGAGACCCAGTACTTC.

J is TRBJ2-3 and V is TRBV3-1, with TRBD2 as a possible D gene (5 bases). V was trimmed by 4 bases and J by 4 bases, leaving 9 bases between them. Germline CDR1 is LGHDT and CDR2 is YNNKEL (reference sequence). CDR3 size: 13 residues. The CDR3 reads CASSLHSADTQYF. CDR3 DNA: TGTGCCAGCAGCCTCCATAGCGCAGATACGCAGTATTTT.

This chain uses TRBV30 with TRBJ2-1, with TRBD2 identical over 7 bases. The CDR3 has 14 amino acids. Trimming at V came to 2 bases and at J to 9 bases, leaving 10 bases not matched to a gene. Germline CDR1 and CDR2: GTSNPN and SVGIG (reference sequence). CDR3 protein: CAWSWGGSLGEQFF. The CDR3, as DNA: TGTGCCTGGAGTTGGGGCGGGAGCTTGGGTGAGCAGTTCTTC.

The rearrangement uses TRBV7-2 and TRBJ1-2, with D unclear. Germline loops: CDR1 SGHTA, CDR2 FQGNSA. The V end was cut by 6 bases, the J end by 6 bases, with 17 bases between. The CDR3 length is 14 residues. The CDR3 sequence is CASRPNRAMDGYTF. DNA of the CDR3: TGTGCCAGCAGACCGAATCGGGCGATGGATGGCTACACCTTC.

The chain joins TRBV29-1 to TRBJ2-5; TRBD2 aligns across 11 bases. CDR1 is SQVTM, CDR2 ANQGSEA, per germline. With V trimmed by 7 bases and J by 7 bases, 11 bases remained unmatched. The CDR3 has 14 amino acids. The CDR3 nucleotides are TGCAGCGCCATGACTAGCGGGGCTTTGGGGACCCAGTACTTC. Translated, it gives CSAMTSGALGTQYF.

This clonotype was observed a few times. The V call is TRBV7-2, the J call TRBJ2-7, with D perhaps TRBD2 (6 bases). Per the germline V gene, CDR1 is SGHTA and CDR2 is FQGNSA. The CDR3 contains 16 residues. The V end lost 0 bases, the J end lost 0 bases, and 12 bases lay between the germline ends. CDR3 in DNA: TGTGCCAGCAGCTTAGCCGGCGGGATAAGCTCCTACGAGCAGTACTTC. It encodes CASSLAGGISSYEQYF.

This clonotype came up a few times. The V and J genes are TRBV4-3 and TRBJ2-6; maybe TRBD1 (6 bases). The CDR3 covers 19 residues. In germline, CDR1 is LGHNA, CDR2 YSLEER. The V end was cut by 4 bases, the J end by 6 bases, with 25 bases between. CDR3 protein: CASSPTPFPDRLSANVLTF. The CDR3 region has the DNA TGCGCCAGCAGCCCCACGCCGTTCCCTGACAGGCTCTCGGCCAACGTCCTGACTTTC.

CDR3 region: CASSLGVVYNEQFF. CDR3 nucleotides: TGTGCCAGCAGCTTAGGAGTTGTATACAATGAGCAGTTCTTC. The chain uses TRBV7-8 and TRBJ2-1; D ambiguous. V was shortened by 1 base and J by 4 bases, with 8 bases between the two germline ends. CDR3 length: 14 amino acids. Looked up from germline, CDR1 is SGHVS and CDR2 is FQNEAQ.